This is a list of T cell receptor beta chains from one sample in a study of T cell responses to AZD1222 COVID-19 vaccine. The repertoire was sequenced with immunoSEQ multiplex PCR; TCRdb's copy has only in-frame clones and lacks some. Among roughly 140,000 clones listed, more than 70% were seen once. The sample in question was peripheral blood, obtained 28 days after the second AZD1222 dose. These TCRs come from an adult who received the AZD1222 COVID-19 vaccine. Each CDR3 is given with its conserved first and last residue. The order of the fields is V gene, clone size, CDR3 protein. Only part of the rows carry a size: once, few, many, or a class if the clone is expanded.

V gene: TRBV4-3; clone size: NA; CDR3 protein: CASSMGGDGSPLHF
V gene: TRBV27; clone size: NA; CDR3 protein: CASSLQLAGVGNEQFF
V gene: TRBV6-5; clone size: once; CDR3 protein: CATHGTGGEGNTIYF
V gene: TRBV6-6; clone size: NA; CDR3 protein: CASRSGTGSQPQHF
V gene: TRBV5-6; clone size: NA; CDR3 protein: CASTQRGRTNTGELFF
V gene: TRBV7-2; clone size: once; CDR3 protein: CASSLAGGGNEKLFF
V gene: TRBV6-6; clone size: NA; CDR3 protein: CASSYPSRDPKLFF
V gene: TRBV5-8; clone size: NA; CDR3 protein: CASSSGREGSYNEQFF
V gene: TRBV10-3; clone size: NA; CDR3 protein: CAISEQETQYF
V gene: TRBV6-5; clone size: NA; CDR3 protein: CASSYQTGSNYGYTF
V gene: TRBV28; clone size: NA; CDR3 protein: CASSLISPTSDHEQFF
V gene: TRBV7-9; clone size: NA; CDR3 protein: CASSPIKTVSYNEQFF
V gene: TRBV15; clone size: once; CDR3 protein: CATSRESPDRVDTEAFF